Shown below are 8 T cell receptor beta chains from a single sample sequenced in a study of cytomegalovirus exposure and HLA in healthy donors. In the PCR, 60 Vbeta and 13 Jbeta primers were used. Sequencing was performed with immunoSEQ multiplex PCR; in TCRdb, only in-frame clones are kept and a portion is missing. The sample includes tens of thousands of clones, 67% seen only once; the top ten take 6.9%. The sequenced sample was PBMCs. These receptor sequences come from a woman aged 50 to 60 in good health and CMV-seropositive.

The chain carries TRBV30 and TRBJ1-2; 10 positions agree with TRBD1. The ends lost 4 bases at V and 4 bases at J; junction bases unmatched: 6. CDR3 size: 14 residues. The V gene's germline CDR1 is GTSNPN and CDR2 SVGIG (reference sequence). In DNA form, the CDR3 reads TGTGCCTGGAATCCCGGGACAGGGGTCTATGGCTACACCTTC. As protein: CAWNPGTGVYGYTF.

This clone was recorded a few times. V is TRBV7-3 and J is TRBJ1-3, with D possibly TRBD1 on 5 matching bases. With 3 bases removed from V and 2 bases from J, the gap between germline ends came to 11 bases. Germline CDR1 SGHTA, CDR2 FQGTGA. The CDR3 consists of 15 residues. CDR3 sequence reads: CASSFDSRAGNTIYF. CDR3 nucleotides: TGTGCCAGCAGCTTTGACAGTCGGGCTGGAAACACCATATATTTT.

As concerns this clone: This likely reflects a read error, since a far larger clone is one base away. J is TRBJ2-1 and V is TRBV4-1, with TRBD2 matching 12 bases. The trim removed 0 bases at V and 0 bases at J, leaving 6 bases unmatched. The CDR3 is made up of 19 amino acids. In germline, CDR1 is MGHRA, CDR2 YSYEKL. DNA of the CDR3: TGCGCCAGCAGCCAAGAATTGGGGACTAGCGGGTACTCCTACAATGAGCAGTTCTTC. It translates to CASSQELGTSGYSYNEQFF.

The chain uses TRBV18 and TRBJ1-4; D may be TRBD1 (6 bases). The germline V gene encodes CDR1 KGHSH and CDR2 LQKENI. Trimming cost V 8 bases and J 3 bases, with 19 bases left between them. This CDR3 contains 16 residues. CDR3 nucleotide sequence: TGTGCCAGCCGCAGGGGCGTCGATGGGGCTAATGAAAAACTGTTTTTT. Encoded protein: CASRRGVDGANEKLFF.

This chain links TRBV7-9 with TRBJ2-2; D not certain. Germline V gene sequence: CDR1 SEHNR, CDR2 FQNEAQ (reference sequence). V was cut by 8 bases and J by 6 bases, with 10 bases left in between. CDR3 length equals 12 residues. CDR3 bases: TGTGCCAGCTTCCTGAGGTCCGGGGAGCTGTTTTTT. Its protein product is CASFLRSGELFF.

This chain uses TRBV5-4 with TRBJ2-5; TRBD2 matches at 16 bases. The CDR3 length is 17 residues. The V gene's germline CDR1 is SGHNT and CDR2 YYREEE (reference sequence). After removal of 4 bases from V and 5 bases from J, the junction contained 8 bases not matched to a gene. CDR3 coding DNA: TGTGCCAGCAGCCTCGGGACTAGCGGGGGGGCTCGGGAGACCCAGTACTTC. Protein sequence: CASSLGTSGGARETQYF.

This clone was picked up a small number of times. This rearrangement joins TRBV4-1 to TRBJ2-2; D possibly corresponds to TRBD1 (6 bases). V was trimmed by 1 base and J by 0 bases, leaving 18 bases between them. Germline CDR1 MGHRA, CDR2 YSYEKL. The CDR3 is 19 residues long. In nucleotides, the CDR3 is TGCGCCAGCAGCCAAGTCTTGCTTGGGACAAAAGCGAACACCGGGGAGCTGTTTTTT. Protein: CASSQVLLGTKANTGELFF.

The genes are TRBV19 and TRBJ1-2; D perhaps matches TRBD1 (6 bases). Trimming removed 3 bases from V and 0 bases from J, with 11 bases in between. Per the germline V gene, CDR1 is LNHDA and CDR2 is SQIVND (reference sequence). The CDR3 consists of 15 residues. The CDR3 here is CASSMNRATNYGYTF. The CDR3 region has the DNA TGTGCCAGTAGTATGAACAGGGCCACTAACTATGGCTACACCTTC. Full variable domain (missing parts from reference TRBV19 and TRBJ1-2): DGGITQSPKYLFRKEGQNVTLSCEQNLNHDAMYWYRQDPGQGLRLIYYSQIVNDFQKGDIAEGYSVSREKKESFPLTVTSAQKNPTAFYLCASSMNRATNYGYTFGSGTRLTVV.